This T cell receptor beta chain was retrieved from a study of Tregs in tolerant kidney transplant recipients. Libraries were prepared by immunoSEQ multiplex PCR; TCRdb keeps only in-frame clonotypes and omits some of them. The sample consists of about 110,000 clones, roughly 90% of them appearing once. Unstimulated Tregs (CD4+CD25+CD127-) and CD4+CD25- non-Tregs were sorted from PBMCs. Overall study findings and caveats: Antigen-driven expansion was suggested because donor-specific Tregs expanded more than all Tregs in tolerant patients. Some patients' samples used different primers over time, so nucleotide sequences weren't comparable.

The germline V gene encodes CDR1 MGHDK and CDR2 SYGVNS. The germline V and J ends were trimmed by 6 bases and 4 bases, with 12 bases remaining between them. The CDR3 covers 13 residues. As regards this clone: The antigen is undetermined.

The clonotype comes from a human donor who received a combined kidney and bone marrow transplant. V is TRBV25-1 and J is TRBJ1-2; D possibly corresponds to TRBD1 (5 bases). The source was CD4+ T cells from blood, collected before the transplant. The CDR3 nucleotides read TGTGCCAGCAGATCTTCGGGACTCTATGGCTACACCTTC. Translating gives CASRSSGLYGYTF.